Following are 28 T cell receptor beta chains from one sample sequenced in a study of cytomegalovirus exposure and HLA in healthy donors. The PCR ran on 60 Vbeta and 13 Jbeta primers. Using immunoSEQ multiplex PCR, the repertoire was profiled, and TCRdb retains in-frame clones only, with some absent. Of fewer than 60,000 clones detected, about two thirds appear once; the ten largest clones hold about 22%. The specimen was PBMCs. These receptor sequences come from a woman between 45 and 65 years old in good health and CMV-seropositive.

There are a few counts of this clone. The chain combines TRBV5-6 with TRBJ2-7; 9 bases fit TRBD1. J lost 6 bases, V lost 4 bases, and 2 bases had no gene match. The CDR3 is 12 amino acids. Germline V gene data show CDR1 as SGHDT and CDR2 as YYEEEE. CDR3 loop: CASSTGQGEQYF. CDR3 bases: TGTGCCAGCAGCACGGGACAGGGCGAGCAGTACTTC.

The chain links TRBV9 to TRBJ2-1; unclear D gene. CDR1 is SGDLS and CDR2 is YYNGEE in the germline V gene. The V end lost 3 bases, the J end lost 3 bases, and 7 bases lay between the germline ends. This CDR3 comprises 13 residues. CDR3 nucleotides: TGTGCCAGCAGCGAGGAGAGCTACAATGAGCAGTTCTTC. This sequence encodes CASSEESYNEQFF. Supplemented by reference TRBV9 and TRBJ2-1, the full variable domain reads DSGVTQTPKHLITATGQRVTLRCSPRSGDLSVYWYQQSLDQGLQFLIQYYNGEERAKGNILERFSAQQFPDLHSELNLSSLELGDSALYFCASSEESYNEQFFGPGTRLTVL.

This chain uses TRBV19 with TRBJ2-1; 8 positions match TRBD1. V lost 3 bases, J lost 6 bases, and 19 bases stayed unmatched. This CDR3 region has 19 residues. The germline CDR1 and CDR2 sequences are LNHDA and SQIVND (reference sequence). The CDR3 nucleotides read TGTGCCAGTAGTATTAGGGGTCCCGGGACAGGTTTGGAAAGCAATGAGCAGTTCTTC. Amino acids: CASSIRGPGTGLESNEQFF.

The table lists this clone with a few counts. This chain connects TRBV4-1 to TRBJ2-7, with a tentative D call TRBD2 (6 bases). Germline CDR1 and CDR2: MGHRA and YSYEKL. V was clipped by 4 bases and J by 7 bases, with 14 bases between them. The length of the CDR3 is 13 residues. The chain's CDR3 is CASSPSGRPEQYF. DNA for the CDR3: TGCGCCAGCAGCCCGAGCGGGCGCCCTGAGCAGTACTTC.

This chain joins TRBV5-1 and TRBJ2-5; 10 bases are a match to TRBD2. CDR3 length equals 16 residues. Germline V gene data show CDR1 as SGHRS and CDR2 as YFSETQ. With V trimmed by 4 bases and J by 5 bases, 11 bases remained unmatched. DNA of the CDR3: TGCGCCAGCAGCCCAAACCCTAGCGGGAGAGAGGAGACCCAGTACTTC. This encodes CASSPNPSGREETQYF.

The chain employs TRBV7-9 and TRBJ2-6; D unresolved. V was trimmed by 7 bases and J by 1 base, leaving 5 bases between them. The CDR3 has 13 residues. The V gene's germline CDR1 is SEHNR and CDR2 FQNEAQ (reference sequence). The CDR3 loop reads CASTDSGANVLTF. The CDR3 nucleotides are TGTGCCAGCACAGATTCTGGGGCCAACGTCCTGACTTTC.

The rearrangement uses TRBV19 and TRBJ1-1, with a weak D call TRBD1 (6 bases). CDR3 length: 14 residues. The V end was cut by 1 base, the J end by 3 bases, with 9 bases between. Germline V lookup: CDR1 LNHDA, CDR2 SQIVND (reference sequence). The CDR3 bases are TGTGCCAGTAGTATAGGGGGGCTCGACACTGAAGCTTTCTTT. Amino acids: CASSIGGLDTEAFF.

The J gene is TRBJ1-2, the V gene TRBV30; D is possibly TRBD1 (5 bases). CDR1 and CDR2 from the germline V gene are GTSNPN and SVGIG (reference sequence). The V end was cut by 8 bases, the J end by 2 bases, with 21 bases between. The CDR3 is 15 amino acids. CDR3 bases: TGTGCCGCATTAACCCGGGACGGGGGAAACTATGGCTACACCTTC. It specifies CAALTRDGGNYGYTF.

The chain recombines TRBV11-2 with TRBJ2-6; 7 bases are a match to TRBD1. The V segment lost 4 bases and the J segment 2 bases; nucleotides outside the gene matches: 2. Germline assignment: CDR1 SGHAT and CDR2 FQNNGV. The CDR3 is made up of 15 amino acids. Here the CDR3 reads CASSSQGAGANVLTF. In DNA, the CDR3 is TGTGCCAGCAGCTCCCAGGGGGCTGGGGCCAACGTCCTGACTTTC.

V gene TRBV27 combines with J gene TRBJ2-1; 8 bases line up with TRBD2. The CDR3 is 14 amino acids. V lost 3 bases and J lost 7; bases outside the gene matches: 5. Per germline, CDR1 MNHEY and CDR2 SMNVEV (reference sequence). DNA for the CDR3: TGTGCCAGCAGTTTTGACCCTAGCGGGAATGAGCAGTTCTTC. Its translation is CASSFDPSGNEQFF.

As to this clone: Relative to the germline gene, one junction end is altered; a read error may explain this. This chain connects TRBV5-6 to TRBJ2-4, with TRBD2 as a possible D gene (7 bases). This CDR3 comprises 15 residues. CDR1 SGHDT and CDR2 YYEEEE come from the germline V gene. CDR3 residues: CASSFRGAGENLQYF. The CDR3 DNA reads TGTGCCAGCAGCTTCCGGGGGGCGGGGGAAAACCTTCAGTACTTC.

About this clone: At one end, the junction sequence differs from germline, possibly due to a read error. The chain carries TRBV7-9 and TRBJ2-1; D might be TRBD1 or TRBD2, each matching 6 bases. Germline V gene lookup returns CDR1 SEHNR and CDR2 FQNEAQ (reference sequence). The CDR3 loop spans 12 amino acids. The CDR3 coding sequence is TGTTCCAGCAGCTTAGGGGGGCCCTCCTCGTTCTTC. This sequence encodes CSSSLGGPSSFF.

The V and J genes are TRBV10-3 and TRBJ2-1; D might be TRBD1 (6 bases). The V end was cut by 11 bases, the J end by 4 bases, with 15 bases between. The CDR3 covers 13 residues. The germline gives CDR1 ENHRY, CDR2 SYGVKD. The CDR3 DNA reads as TGTGCCGTCCGGGACAAAAGTTACAATGAGCAGTTCTTC. Protein: CAVRDKSYNEQFF.

The rearrangement uses TRBV15 and TRBJ2-1; 10 nucleotides align to TRBD2. CDR3 length: 17 amino acids. Trimming at V came to 1 base and at J to 8 bases, leaving 11 bases not matched to a gene. Germline CDR1 is LNHNV and CDR2 is YYDKDF (reference sequence). The CDR3 DNA sequence: TGTGCCACCAGCAGAGGGGGGGCTAGCGGGAGAAGTGATGAGCAGTTCTTC. This sequence encodes CATSRGGASGRSDEQFF. The full variable domain, its missing parts supplied by reference TRBV15 and TRBJ2-1, is DAMVIQNPRYQVTQFGKPVTLSCSQTLNHNVMYWYQQKSSQAPKLLFHYYDKDFNNEADTPDNFQSRRPNTSFCFLDIRSPGLGDTAMYLCATSRGGASGRSDEQFFGPGTRLTVL.

The CDR3 sequence is CASSMGTGRRDPTDTQYF. CDR3 DNA: TGTGCCAGCAGTATGGGGACGGGCAGGCGGGACCCCACAGATACGCAGTATTTT. The chain links TRBV5-4 to TRBJ2-3, with D possibly matching TRBD2 (6 bases). Germline CDR1 is SGHNT and CDR2 is YYREEE (reference sequence). This CDR3 is built from 18 residues. V lost 5 bases to trimming and J lost 2 bases, with 24 bases between them.

V usage is TRBV6-6 and J usage is TRBJ2-7; D uncertain. The CDR3 is made up of 12 amino acids. V was shortened by 4 bases and J by 0 bases, with 4 bases between the two germline ends. Germline V gene data show CDR1 as MNHNY and CDR2 as SVGAGI (reference sequence). The DNA of the CDR3 is TGTGCCAGCAGTTTCAGCTCCTACGAGCAGTACTTC. Translating gives CASSFSSYEQYF.

J is TRBJ2-7 and V is TRBV7-2, with D perhaps matching TRBD2 (6 bases). CDR1 and CDR2 from the germline V gene are SGHTA and FQGNSA. Deletions cut 0 bases from V and 0 bases from J, with 9 bases between. The CDR3 has 15 amino acids. This chain's CDR3 is CASSLAGGFSYEQYF. CDR3 coding DNA: TGTGCCAGCAGCTTAGCGGGAGGCTTCTCCTACGAGCAGTACTTC.

The V gene is TRBV21-1, the J gene TRBJ1-5; TRBD1, the table's D call, was not compared with the DNA. TRBV21-1 is a known pseudogene. The CDR3 is 21 amino acids. CDR3: CASSKWVPRDRGGHSNQPQHF. In DNA, the CDR3 is TGTGCCAGCAGCAAATGGGTCCCCCGGGACAGGGGAGGGCATAGCAATCAGCCCCAGCATTTT.

The chain employs TRBV7-9 and TRBJ2-1; tentatively, D is TRBD2 (6 bases). V dropped 0 bases and J dropped 4 bases, with 10 bases sitting between them. This CDR3 has 15 residues. Germline values: CDR1 SEHNR, CDR2 FQNEAQ (reference sequence). CDR3 protein: CASSLARAGYNEQFF. CDR3 bases: TGTGCCAGCAGCTTAGCGCGGGCGGGGTACAATGAGCAGTTCTTC.

V and J are TRBV29-1 and TRBJ2-5, with D hard to call. The J call is in doubt because the DNA end fits TRBJ2-7 better. The CDR3 has 12 residues. Germline V gives CDR1 SQVTM, CDR2 ANQGSEA. The CDR3 coding sequence is TGCAGCGTTGATTTTGGGGACTACGAGCAGTACTTC. It yields the protein CSVDFGDYEQYF.

The genes are TRBV21-1 and TRBJ2-7; the table gives TRBD2 as D, unverified against the DNA. TRBV21-1 represents a pseudogene. The CDR3 consists of 15 residues. DNA of the CDR3: TGTGCCAGCCAAGGGTCCGCGGGGCATCCCTACGAGCAGTACTTC. Translated, it gives CASQGSAGHPYEQYF.

The J gene is TRBJ2-5, the V gene TRBV2; the D is unclear. Germline V gives CDR1 SNHLY, CDR2 FYNNEI. The V gene lost 4 bases and the J gene lost 3 bases, with 6 bases spanning the gap. CDR3 size: 12 residues. CDR3 DNA: TGTGCCAGCAGTGGGCAGAAAGAGACCCAGTACTTC. Its protein is CASSGQKETQYF. The full variable domain, with the rest looked up from reference TRBV2 and TRBJ2-5, is EPEVTQTPSHQVTQMGQEVILRCVPISNHLYFYWYRQILGQKVEFLVSFYNNEISEKSEIFDDQFSVERPDGSNFTLKIRSTKLEDSAMYFCASSGQKETQYFGPGTRLLVL.

The V gene is TRBV9, the J gene TRBJ2-3; possibly TRBD2 for D (6 bases). Germline-derived CDR1 and CDR2 are SGDLS and YYNGEE. V was pared by 6 bases and J by 2 bases, with 19 bases between. The CDR3 runs to 16 residues. The CDR3 sequence is CASNPAGLSLTDTQYF. CDR3 nucleotides: TGTGCCAGCAACCCGGCGGGGCTTTCCCTCACAGATACGCAGTATTTT.

The chain employs TRBV27 and TRBJ2-2; 7 nucleotides line up with TRBD2. The CDR3 extends over 17 amino acids. Germline CDR1 is MNHEY and CDR2 is SMNVEV (reference sequence). The junction had 11 bases not matched to a gene; V was cut back by 5 bases and J by 2 bases. Here the CDR3 reads CASSNQGTSDNTGELFF. The CDR3 nucleotides are TGTGCCAGCAGTAATCAAGGAACTAGCGACAACACCGGGGAGCTGTTTTTT.

This clone showed up just a few times. CDR3 in amino acids: CASSDTTEKLFF. CDR3 bases: TGTGCCAGCAGCGATACTACCGAAAAACTGTTTTTT. The V and J genes are TRBV2 and TRBJ1-4; D is unclear. The CDR3 is 12 residues long. The V and J ends lost 6 bases and 8 bases respectively, with 10 bases between them. Germline V lookup: CDR1 SNHLY, CDR2 FYNNEI.

The genes are TRBV5-1 and TRBJ1-2; D gene ambiguous. V lost 0 bases and J 4 bases, leaving 13 bases between the germline ends. Germline lookup yields CDR1 SGHRS and CDR2 YFSETQ. This CDR3 has 15 residues. CDR3 region: CASSLGPPGVYGYTF. The CDR3 nucleotides are TGCGCCAGCAGCTTGGGCCCCCCCGGGGTCTATGGCTACACCTTC.

This clone came up a few times. For the CDR3, the DNA is TGTGCCAGCAGCTTCGGAGGGACCCCCCCCTATGGCTACACCTTC. This gives the protein CASSFGGTPPYGYTF. J is TRBJ1-2 and V is TRBV7-2; D is possibly TRBD1 (5 bases). Germline CDR1 SGHTA, CDR2 FQGNSA. Deletions cut 3 bases from V and 4 bases from J, with 15 bases between. The CDR3 runs to 15 residues.

The rearrangement joins TRBV28 to TRBJ2-7, with 7 nucleotides matching TRBD1. This CDR3 is 15 amino acids long. Germline V CDR1 and CDR2: MDHEN, SYDVKM. V dropped 7 bases and J dropped 4; count of bases not matched to a gene: 13. The CDR3 is CASTVGTAEIYEQYF. In DNA form, the CDR3 reads TGTGCCAGCACAGTCGGGACAGCCGAAATTTACGAGCAGTACTTC.